The 15 T cell receptor beta chains below were found in one sample sequenced in a study of T cell responses to AZD1222 COVID-19 vaccine. The method was immunoSEQ multiplex PCR; TCRdb's version includes in-frame clones alone and lacks a portion of them. The sample includes 100,000 to 150,000 clones, 90% seen only once; the top ten take 6.9%. This sample comprised peripheral blood, obtained on day 0 of AZD1222 vaccination. These receptors came from an adult in good health.

This rearrangement joins TRBV14 to TRBJ1-2, with unresolved D. Trimming removed 1 base at V and 6 bases at J, with 18 bases between. The germline V gene encodes CDR1 SGHDN and CDR2 FVKESK. CDR3 length: 16 residues. CDR3 sequence reads: CASSQGPALSGDGYTF. DNA of the CDR3: TGTGCCAGCAGCCAAGGCCCAGCTTTATCCGGGGATGGCTACACCTTC.

This rearrangement joins TRBV6-2 or TRBV6-3 to TRBJ2-2, with D uncertain. The germline V gene encodes CDR1 MNHEY and CDR2 SVGEGT. CDR3 length: 15 amino acids. The V and J ends lost 1 base and 1 base respectively, with 7 bases between them. This CDR3 is CASSYLAGNTGELFF. As DNA, the CDR3 is TGTGCCAGCAGTTACTTGGCAGGGAACACCGGGGAGCTGTTTTTT.

The CDR3 nucleotides read TGTGCCTGGGCCAGACAGGGGGTCTACAATGAGCAGTTCTTC. As protein: CAWARQGVYNEQFF. This rearrangement joins TRBV30 to TRBJ2-1; TRBD1 agrees at 9 bases. Germline values: CDR1 GTSNPN, CDR2 SVGIG (reference sequence). This CDR3 comprises 14 residues. The trim removed 5 bases at V and 3 bases at J, leaving 5 bases unmatched.

V and J are TRBV4-2 and TRBJ1-3; D ambiguous. V gave up 0 bases and J gave up 1 base, with 10 bases separating them. Germline loops: CDR1 LGHNA, CDR2 YNFKEQ. This CDR3 comprises 16 residues. The CDR3: CASSQDSEGSGNTIYF. Written as DNA, the CDR3 is TGTGCCAGCAGCCAAGATTCGGAAGGGTCTGGAAACACCATATATTTT.

The V and J genes are TRBV6-5 and TRBJ1-2; D ambiguous. CDR3 size: 13 residues. V gave up 2 bases and J gave up 4 bases, with 8 bases separating them. Germline V CDR1 and CDR2: MNHEY, SVGAGI. The CDR3 DNA is TGTGCCAGCAGTTACGACCTTCTCTATGGCTACACCTTC. Protein product: CASSYDLLYGYTF.

The chain recombines TRBV7-2 with TRBJ1-5; TRBD1 is a possible D gene (6 bases). V gave up 5 bases and J gave up 3 bases, with 11 bases separating them. The germline V gene encodes CDR1 SGHTA and CDR2 FQGNSA. The CDR3 runs 14 residues. CDR3 sequence: CASSGTPLNQPQHF. In DNA, the CDR3 is TGTGCCAGCAGCGGGACACCACTCAATCAGCCCCAGCATTTT. Filled out from reference TRBV7-2 and TRBJ1-5, the complete variable domain reads GAGVSQSPSNKVTEKGKDVELRCDPISGHTALYWYRQSLGQGLEFLIYFQGNSAPDKSGLPSDRFSAERTGGSVSTLTIQRTQQEDSAVYLCASSGTPLNQPQHFGDGTRLSIL.

The V and J genes are TRBV28 and TRBJ2-1; 11 nucleotides match TRBD1. The CDR3 runs 15 residues. J lost 5 bases, V lost 7 bases, and 7 bases had no gene match. Germline assignment: CDR1 MDHEN and CDR2 SYDVKM. The CDR3 protein is CASTPGTGGHNEQFF. The DNA of the CDR3 is TGTGCCAGCACCCCTGGGACAGGGGGACACAATGAGCAGTTCTTC. Full variable domain (remainder filled in from reference TRBV28 and TRBJ2-1): DVKVTQSSRYLVKRTGEKVFLECVQDMDHENMFWYRQDPGLGLRLIYFSYDVKMKEKGDIPEGYSVSREKKERFSLILESASTNQTSMYLCASTPGTGGHNEQFFGPGTRLTVL.

Notes on this clone: Additional DNA sequences in this sample encode the identical CDR3. The chain is built from TRBV18 and TRBJ1-5; the match to TRBD1 covers 7 bases. This CDR3 region has 13 residues. Per the germline V gene, CDR1 is KGHSH and CDR2 is LQKENI. Trimming cost V 3 bases and J 7 bases; bases outside gene matches: 3. CDR3 DNA: TGTGCCAGCTCACCCGGGACAGACCAGCCCCAGCATTTT. Translating gives CASSPGTDQPQHF.

The gene calls are TRBV4-1 and TRBJ2-7; weak D call: TRBD1 (6 bases). V was pared by 1 base and J by 1 base, with 8 bases between. Germline CDR1 is MGHRA and CDR2 is YSYEKL. The length of the CDR3 is 14 residues. The CDR3 region is CASSQGTASYEQYF. The CDR3 bases are TGCGCCAGCAGCCAAGGGACAGCATCCTACGAGCAGTACTTC.

The CDR3 sequence: CAWSSGLRGDTQYF. In DNA, the CDR3 is TGTGCCTGGAGTTCAGGTCTCAGGGGGGATACGCAGTATTTT. The V call is TRBV30, the J call TRBJ2-3, with 7 bases identical to TRBD1. The CDR3 consists of 14 residues. The V gene's germline CDR1 is GTSNPN and CDR2 SVGIG (reference sequence). J gave up 6 bases and V 2 bases, and 8 bases lay outside the gene matches.

The genes are TRBV4-1 and TRBJ2-7, with 9 bases matching TRBD1. Trimming at V came to 4 bases and at J to 6 bases, leaving 10 bases not matched to a gene. Germline CDR1 MGHRA, CDR2 YSYEKL. The CDR3 contains 15 residues. CDR3 amino acids: CASSLGGQGPSEQYF. Written as DNA, the CDR3 is TGCGCCAGCAGCCTCGGGGGACAGGGCCCATCCGAGCAGTACTTC.

The chain recombines TRBV6-5 with TRBJ1-4, with D hard to call. V lost 0 bases and J lost 8, with 7 bases in between. Germline CDR1 is MNHEY and CDR2 is SVGAGI. The CDR3 has 13 amino acids. The CDR3 protein is CASSYSSGEKLFF. DNA for the CDR3: TGTGCCAGCAGTTACTCTTCGGGGGAAAAACTGTTTTTT.

The rearrangement joins TRBV6-6 to TRBJ1-2; maybe TRBD1 (5 bases). The CDR3 runs 11 residues. The germline CDR1 and CDR2 sequences are MNHNY and SVGAGI (reference sequence). V was trimmed by 4 bases and J by 5 bases, leaving 5 bases between them. The CDR3 region is CASSWGYGYTF. CDR3 nucleotide sequence: TGTGCCAGCAGTTGGGGGTATGGCTACACCTTC.

The rearrangement joins TRBV10-3 to TRBJ1-5; 7 positions match TRBD1. V lost 8 bases to trimming and J lost 4 bases; unmatched junction nucleotides: 11. The germline CDR1 and CDR2 sequences are ENHRY and SYGVKD. The CDR3 contains 15 residues. The CDR3 loop is CAIPPDRFYNQPQHF. DNA of the CDR3: TGTGCCATCCCTCCGGACAGGTTCTATAATCAGCCCCAGCATTTT.

This chain uses TRBV7-2 with TRBJ2-1, with 8 bases aligning to TRBD2. J was trimmed by 6 bases and V by 7 bases; bases with no gene match: 2. This CDR3 comprises 12 residues. Per germline, CDR1 SGHTA and CDR2 FQGNSA. As DNA, the CDR3 is TGTGCCAGCAAGCGGGGGAGCAATGAGCAGTTCTTC. Translating gives CASKRGSNEQFF.